The clone carrying this T cell receptor beta chain was seen a handful of times. Its matching antigen is unknown. This sample was included in a study of post-analysis software for immune sequencing data. Study in general: Relapsing-remitting, secondary progressive and progressive-relapsing multiple sclerosis were all included among the disease courses. Findings and caveats of the study: Patients showed TRBV5-6, TRBV5-1 and TRBV20-1 among a handful of TRBV segments more frequent than in controls. Strong same-batch co-clustering of samples appeared with F measure clustering.

The CDR3 sequence is 17 residues long. V shed 3 bases, J shed 0 bases, and the junction held 9 bases outside the gene matches. CDR1 is SGHRS and CDR2 is YFSETQ in the germline V gene. Presence of unique molecular identifiers characterized the TCR beta cDNA libraries. Around 450,000 cDNA molecules were recovered from an input of roughly 0.95 to 11 million T cells. TCRdb reprocessed the PCR reads with MiXCR, giving one entry per CDR3 protein. The sample includes fewer than 850,000 distinct CDR3 sequences, roughly 30% of them seen just once. The clonotype was recovered from a girl between 5 and 17 years old with multiple sclerosis. The sequenced material came from blood. The chain links TRBV5-1 to TRBJ2-7; 10 bases are shared with TRBD2. For the CDR3, the DNA is TGCGCCAGCAGCTACGGGACTAGCGAGACCCACTCCTACGAGCAGTACTTC. Its translation: CASSYGTSETHSYEQYF.